The 27 T cell receptor beta chains below were found in one sample sequenced in a study of CD8 T cells in ankylosing spondylitis. Notes on the study in general: Ankylosing spondylitis blood appeared to carry a characteristic TCR beta motif of roughly eight highly homologous variants.

Their specific antigens are unknown. TCRdb used MiXCR to reprocess the 5' RACE reads, holding one entry per CDR3 protein. The sample gives around 390,000 distinct CDR3 sequences, about a fifth of which show up once; about 16% is in the top ten. Sequencing was done on a sample of blood, either unsorted or a sorted T cell fraction (not recorded which). These receptors all come from a male donor with ankylosing spondylitis.

The CDR3 DNA follows: TGTGCCAGCAGCTTAGATAGCGCACATTACAATGAGCAGTTCTTC. This encodes CASSLDSAHYNEQFF. The chain combines TRBV7-3 with TRBJ2-1, with D tentatively TRBD2 (5 bases). Germline-derived CDR1 and CDR2 are SGHTA and FQGTGA. Trimming cost V 2 bases and J 4 bases, with 12 bases left between them. The CDR3 is 15 residues long.

The chain links TRBV19 to TRBJ2-1, with 9 nucleotides matching TRBD2. This CDR3 is built from 17 residues. V shed 3 bases and J 0 bases; nucleotides not matched to a gene: 6. Germline V gene data show CDR1 as LNHDA and CDR2 as SQIVND (reference sequence). CDR3 loop: CASSIGSGGSSYNEQFF. CDR3 coding DNA: TGTGCCAGTAGTATTGGTAGCGGGGGCTCCTCCTACAATGAGCAGTTCTTC.

CDR3 nucleotide sequence: TGCAGTGCTAGGAAGGGTGTTGGTTATAGCAATCAGCCCCAGCATTTT. Its protein product is CSARKGVGYSNQPQHF. The chain has TRBV20-1 and TRBJ1-5; no clear D gene. Germline-derived CDR1 and CDR2 are DFQATT and SNEGSKA (reference sequence). V was trimmed by 3 bases and J by 0 bases, leaving 15 bases between them. The CDR3 runs to 16 residues.

This clonotype was seen only once. The genes are TRBV28 and TRBJ1-2; D gene ambiguous. The CDR3 is 14 amino acids. Trimming shortened V by 2 bases and J by 6 bases, and 13 bases separated the two germline ends. Germline CDR1 MDHEN, CDR2 SYDVKM. The CDR3 loop reads CASSLASVINGYTF. In DNA form, the CDR3 reads TGTGCCAGCAGTTTAGCGAGCGTGATAAATGGCTACACCTTC.

V gene TRBV25-1 combines with J gene TRBJ2-1, with a weak D call TRBD1 (5 bases). Germline CDR1 and CDR2: MGHDK and SYGVNS. This CDR3 contains 18 residues. Deletions cut 0 bases from V and 0 bases from J, with 15 bases between. CDR3 coding DNA: TGTGCCAGCAGTGAATATGGGGCCAGCTCGAGCTCCTACAATGAGCAGTTCTTC. Protein: CASSEYGASSSSYNEQFF.

Many counts were recorded for this clonotype. This sequence joins TRBV2 and TRBJ2-7; 9 bases align to TRBD2. CDR1 and CDR2 from the germline V gene are SNHLY and FYNNEI. The CDR3 length is 14 residues. J was trimmed by 3 bases and V by 6 bases; bases with no gene match: 6. The CDR3 reads CASSVLSGSYEQYF. CDR3 nucleotide sequence: TGTGCCAGCAGCGTCCTTAGCGGGAGCTACGAGCAGTACTTC.

The chain recombines TRBV21-1 with TRBJ1-1. TRBV21-1 is flagged as a pseudogene. The CDR3 contains 16 residues. CDR3 sequence: CASSSGFGVAGSEAFF. CDR3 nucleotide sequence: TGTGCCAGCAGCTCGGGGTTCGGGGTAGCGGGGAGTGAAGCTTTCTTT.

The chain links TRBV20-1 to TRBJ2-7; TRBD2 matches at 11 bases. The CDR3 contains 17 residues. The germline V gene encodes CDR1 DFQATT and CDR2 SNEGSKA (reference sequence). The V gene end was trimmed by 5 bases and the J gene end by 7 bases; junction bases not matched to a gene: 19. In DNA form, the CDR3 reads TGCAGTGCTCTTCTAGCGGGAGGAAGCCTGGTTGGGAGAGAGCAGTACTTC. It yields the protein CSALLAGGSLVGREQYF.

The chain has TRBV9 and TRBJ2-2; 11 positions match TRBD2. Germline assignment: CDR1 SGDLS and CDR2 YYNGEE. V shed 0 bases and J 1 base; nucleotides not matched to a gene: 2. CDR3 length equals 17 residues. The CDR3 spells CASSVGTSGLNTGELFF. The CDR3 bases are TGTGCCAGCAGCGTAGGGACTAGCGGGCTGAACACCGGGGAGCTGTTTTTT.

Here the CDR3 reads CASSQFIGQGLWALHF. The CDR3 bases are TGTGCCAGCAGCCAATTCATAGGACAGGGCCTATGGGCCCTCCACTTT. The genes are TRBV16 and TRBJ1-6; 8 bases fit TRBD1. Trimming took 1 base from V and 14 from J; bases not matched to a gene: 13. CDR3 size: 16 residues. The V gene's germline CDR1 is KGHSY and CDR2 FQNENV.

The chain uses TRBV10-3 and TRBJ2-7, with 7 bases fitting TRBD2. This CDR3 is 17 amino acids long. The V gene's germline CDR1 is ENHRY and CDR2 SYGVKD. The junction had 11 bases not matched to a gene; V was cut back by 0 bases and J by 3 bases. CDR3 amino acids: CAISESIRGGLGYEQYF. The CDR3 nucleotides are TGTGCCATCAGTGAGTCGATTAGGGGAGGGCTCGGCTACGAGCAGTACTTC.

This clonotype has only a few counts. CDR3 sequence (DNA): TGTGCCAGCAGCTCCACACCGGGACAGGGAGTACTAGCGGGAAACAATGAGCAGTTCTTC. It translates to CASSSTPGQGVLAGNNEQFF. The chain recombines TRBV11-2 with TRBJ2-1; perhaps TRBD2 as D (10 bases). The germline V and J ends were trimmed by 4 bases and 5 bases, with 30 bases remaining between them. CDR1 SGHAT and CDR2 FQNNGV come from the germline V gene. This CDR3 has 20 amino acids.

The chain links TRBV7-9 to TRBJ1-2; tentative D call: TRBD1 (5 bases). The CDR3 is 13 amino acids. V shed 5 bases and J shed 7 bases, with 14 bases lying between them. CDR1 is SEHNR, CDR2 FQNEAQ, per germline (reference sequence). CDR3 nucleotides: TGTGCCAGCAGCAGGGGTATGGCTTTTGGCTACACCTTC. Protein: CASSRGMAFGYTF. Complete variable domain (other parts from reference TRBV7-9 and TRBJ1-2): DTGVSQNPRHKITKRGQNVTFRCDPISEHNRLYWYRQTLGQGPEFLTYFQNEAQLEKSRLLSDRFSAERPKGSFSTLEIQRTEQGDSAMYLCASSRGMAFGYTFGSGTRLTVV.

This clonotype has only a few counts. The chain is built from TRBV5-1 and TRBJ2-7; TRBD2 is a possible D gene (6 bases). Trimming stripped 4 bases from V and 6 bases from J, with 14 bases between. This CDR3 is 13 amino acids long. Looked up from germline, CDR1 is SGHRS and CDR2 is YFSETQ. The CDR3 reads CASSLPGGTEQYF. The CDR3 nucleotides are TGCGCCAGCAGCCTCCCCGGCGGGACCGAGCAGTACTTC.

This sequence joins TRBV3-1 and TRBJ2-5, with D tentatively TRBD2 (7 bases). The CDR3 covers 16 residues. V was trimmed by 4 bases and J by 5 bases, leaving 20 bases between them. The V gene's germline CDR1 is LGHDT and CDR2 YNNKEL (reference sequence). CDR3 DNA: TGTGCCAGCAGCCTGGGAAGGGGGAGGGCCGGTGAGACCCAGTACTTC. Amino acid sequence: CASSLGRGRAGETQYF.

The gene calls are TRBV19 and TRBJ1-2; possibly TRBD1 for D (5 bases). V lost 8 bases to trimming and J lost 4 bases, with 11 bases between them. This CDR3 contains 12 residues. Germline values: CDR1 LNHDA, CDR2 SQIVND (reference sequence). The CDR3 reads CASATGTYGYTF. For the CDR3, the DNA is TGTGCCAGTGCTACCGGGACCTATGGCTACACCTTC.

This clonotype showed up many times. The chain links TRBV20-1 to TRBJ1-1, with TRBD1 matching 7 bases. Losses at the gene ends were 5 bases for V and 0 bases for J; bases not matched to a gene: 3. The CDR3 covers 13 residues. CDR1 is DFQATT and CDR2 is SNEGSKA in the germline V gene (reference sequence). The CDR3 nucleotides read TGCAGTGCTTGGGGACAGATGAACACTGAAGCTTTCTTT. This sequence encodes CSAWGQMNTEAFF.

The gene calls are TRBV27 and TRBJ2-3; no reliable D call. Germline V gene data show CDR1 as MNHEY and CDR2 as SMNVEV (reference sequence). The CDR3 is 14 residues long. V was cut by 8 bases and J by 0 bases, with 12 bases left in between. CDR3 nucleotide sequence: TGTGCCAGCTCTTACGATCCTAGCACAGATACGCAGTATTTT. It yields the protein CASSYDPSTDTQYF.

This clonotype appeared a single time. V is TRBV7-6 and J is TRBJ2-1, with 7 bases aligning to TRBD2. CDR1 and CDR2 from the germline V gene are SGHVS and FNYEAQ. This CDR3 contains 17 residues. V trimming: 5 bases; J trimming: 3 bases; junction bases outside the gene matches: 13. CDR3 loop: CASSLRGRESLYNEQFF. CDR3 DNA: TGTGCCAGCAGCCTACGAGGGCGGGAGAGCCTCTACAATGAGCAGTTCTTC.

The chain joins TRBV6-1 to TRBJ2-2, with no clear D. V gave up 8 bases and J gave up 0 bases, with 10 bases separating them. This CDR3 has 14 residues. CDR1 MNHNS and CDR2 SASEGT come from the germline V gene. CDR3 nucleotide sequence: TGTGCCAGCCGGCAGCCCCCGAACACCGGGGAGCTGTTTTTT. Protein product: CASRQPPNTGELFF.

The genes are TRBV20-1 and TRBJ2-1; the D gene is possibly TRBD1 (5 bases). V gave up 0 bases and J gave up 14 bases, with 20 bases separating them. Germline V gene sequence: CDR1 DFQATT, CDR2 SNEGSKA (reference sequence). The CDR3 covers 14 residues. The CDR3 bases are TGCAGTGCTAGAGACCCTCACCTTAGTGGGGCGGAGTTCTTC. It is translated as CSARDPHLSGAEFF.

There are a few counts of this clonotype. V and J are TRBV12-3 or TRBV12-4 and TRBJ2-5; D is unresolved. V was shortened by 3 bases and J by 1 base, with 12 bases between the two germline ends. This CDR3 is built from 15 residues. CDR3 sequence: CASSLWLAVQETQYF. CDR3 DNA sequence: TGTGCCAGCAGTTTGTGGTTGGCGGTCCAAGAGACCCAGTACTTC.

This clonotype was detected only a few times. The chain recombines TRBV5-6 with TRBJ2-5; D tentatively reads TRBD1 or TRBD2 (6 bases each). V lost 6 bases and J lost 4, with 13 bases in between. CDR1 and CDR2 from the germline V gene are SGHDT and YYEEEE. CDR3 length equals 13 residues. Here the CDR3 reads CASTRTAGETQYF. The DNA for the CDR3 is TGTGCCAGCACCCGGACAGCGGGAGAGACCCAGTACTTC.

The sample holds a few counts of this clonotype. The V gene is TRBV7-2, the J gene TRBJ1-3; D unclear. Germline V CDR1 and CDR2: SGHTA, FQGNSA. Trimming cost V 1 base and J 4 bases, with 11 bases left between them. This CDR3 is 15 amino acids long. The CDR3 nucleotides read TGTGCCAGCAGCTTAGGTCCCAATGAAGGAAACACCATATATTTT. Protein product: CASSLGPNEGNTIYF. The full variable domain, rest sourced from reference TRBV7-2 and TRBJ1-3, is GAGVSQSPSNKVTEKGKDVELRCDPISGHTALYWYRQSLGQGLEFLIYFQGNSAPDKSGLPSDRFSAERTGGSVSTLTIQRTQQEDSAVYLCASSLGPNEGNTIYFGEGSWLTVV.

V gene TRBV5-1 combines with J gene TRBJ2-1, with 7 nucleotides matching TRBD2. The CDR3 covers 14 residues. V shed 2 bases, J shed 10 bases, and the junction held 9 bases outside the gene matches. CDR1 is SGHRS, CDR2 YFSETQ, per germline. CDR3 in DNA: TGCGCCAGCAGCTTTACTCCCCTGGGGGGGGAGCAGTTCTTC. This sequence encodes CASSFTPLGGEQFF.

This clonotype showed up just a few times. The chain joins TRBV14 to TRBJ2-2; D is possibly TRBD2 (6 bases). Deletions cut 4 bases from V and 7 bases from J, with 13 bases between. The V gene's germline CDR1 is SGHDN and CDR2 FVKESK. The CDR3 runs 14 residues. CDR3 sequence (DNA): TGTGCCAGCAGCCCGACTAGGGATGGCGGGGAGCTGTTTTTT. It is translated as CASSPTRDGGELFF.

This chain joins TRBV3-1 and TRBJ1-1; 9 bases map to TRBD1. V was pared by 3 bases and J by 4 bases, with 0 bases of the junction left unmatched. The CDR3 spans 13 residues. Germline V gives CDR1 LGHDT, CDR2 YNNKEL (reference sequence). DNA of the CDR3: TGTGCCAGCAGCCAGGGACAGGGCACTGAAGCTTTCTTT. Translation: CASSQGQGTEAFF.